One sample yielded the 10 T cell receptor beta chains listed below, sequenced in a study of beta chain features in type 1 diabetes (dated by TCRdb to the late 2010s). Receptors were amplified or captured by the immunoSEQ multiplex PCR assay. The High Capacity cDNA Reverse Transcription Kit was used to reverse transcribe all of the isolated RNA, meaning that expressed TCRB transcripts were what got sequenced. Here the immuneACCESS table is served through TCRdb, limited to in-frame sequences with V and J called. Missing clones are a known gap in these copies; in checked studies unresolved V genes cover under half, and the rest lacks a known reason. In this sample the table shows hundreds of thousands of clones, roughly 16% of which occur a single time. The ten most abundant clones make up approximately 0.087% of the sample. Sequencing was done on a sample of naive CD4+ T cells from blood. This specimen's cell subset or site label, interpreted: true naive CD4+ T cells. All receptors derive from a man aged 18 to 30 in good health.

The chain employs TRBV9 and TRBJ1-1; D gene uncertain. CDR1 SGDLS and CDR2 YYNGEE come from the germline V gene. Trimming cost V 0 bases and J 0 bases, with 15 bases left between them. The length of the CDR3 is 17 residues. In nucleotides, the CDR3 is TGTGCCAGCAGCGTAGGACGACAACGCAGTATGAACACTGAAGCTTTCTTT. This sequence encodes CASSVGRQRSMNTEAFF.

The chain couples TRBV11-1 to TRBJ2-5; D is uncertain. The V and J ends lost 3 bases and 7 bases respectively, with 15 bases between them. The CDR3 runs 14 residues. Germline-derived CDR1 and CDR2 are SGHAT and FQDESV (reference sequence). In DNA form, the CDR3 reads TGTGCCAGCAGCTTGGATCTCTGGGATGGGACCCAGTACTTC. This gives the protein CASSLDLWDGTQYF.

This clone has more than one count but fewer than ten. The chain links TRBV14 to TRBJ2-3, with D unclear. This CDR3 region has 16 residues. Germline-derived CDR1 and CDR2 are SGHDN and FVKESK. V lost 4 bases and J 4 bases, leaving 18 bases between the germline ends. DNA for the CDR3: TGTGCCAGCAGCCCCCTGGGCCCCGAAAGTCCAGATACGCAGTATTTT. It encodes CASSPLGPESPDTQYF.

The chain carries TRBV7-2 and TRBJ1-1, with D unclear. Trimming shortened V by 4 bases and J by 1 base, and 13 bases separated the two germline ends. This CDR3 spans 15 amino acids. The germline V gene has CDR1 SGHTA and CDR2 FQGNSA. CDR3: CASSSKLHKNTEAFF. For the CDR3, the DNA is TGTGCCAGCAGCTCTAAATTACACAAGAACACTGAAGCTTTCTTT. The variable domain in full, completed from reference TRBV7-2 and TRBJ1-1, reads GAGVSQSPSNKVTEKGKDVELRCDPISGHTALYWYRQSLGQGLEFLIYFQGNSAPDKSGLPSDRFSAERTGGSVSTLTIQRTQQEDSAVYLCASSSKLHKNTEAFFGQGTRLTVV.

The chain carries TRBV4-1 and TRBJ2-7; a possible D gene is TRBD2 (5 bases). This CDR3 is built from 12 residues. Deletions cut 3 bases from V and 9 bases from J, with 12 bases between. The germline CDR1 and CDR2 sequences are MGHRA and YSYEKL. In DNA form, the CDR3 reads TGCGCCAGCAGCCATCCCCGAGGGAGGCAGTACTTC. Translating it yields CASSHPRGRQYF.

This chain connects TRBV7-9 to TRBJ1-3; D may be TRBD1 (5 bases). The CDR3 runs 18 residues. Deletions cut 3 bases from V and 1 base from J, with 19 bases between. Germline CDR1 and CDR2: SEHNR and FQNEAQ (reference sequence). The CDR3 DNA is TGTGCCAGCAGCTTGGCCCACTCGGAGGGGCAATCTGGAAACACCATATATTTT. Translation gives CASSLAHSEGQSGNTIYF.

The sample holds a few counts of this clone. The chain joins TRBV9 to TRBJ2-3; 7 bases align to TRBD2. The ends lost 0 bases at V and 0 bases at J; junction bases unmatched: 1. The CDR3 is 15 residues long. Germline CDR1 is SGDLS and CDR2 is YYNGEE. CDR3 nucleotides: TGTGCCAGCAGCGTAGGACTAGCTAGCACAGATACGCAGTATTTT. Translation gives CASSVGLASTDTQYF.

This clone was counted only a few times. The V call is TRBV9, the J call TRBJ1-2; 7 bases fit TRBD1. This CDR3 is built from 16 residues. CDR1 and CDR2 (germline): SGDLS, YYNGEE. Unmatched junction bases numbered 10, after V lost 4 bases and J lost 1 base. The CDR3 region has the DNA TGTGCCAGCAGCCCGCAGTCGGACAGGAGTAACTATGGCTACACCTTC. It is translated as CASSPQSDRSNYGYTF.

Worth noting for this clone: Other DNA sequences from this sample encode an identical CDR3 as well. J is TRBJ2-3 and V is TRBV5-1; TRBD1 is a possible D gene (7 bases). Per germline, CDR1 SGHRS and CDR2 YFSETQ. The CDR3 is made up of 15 amino acids. V dropped 0 bases and J dropped 2 bases, with 10 bases sitting between them. CDR3 bases: TGCGCCAGCAGCTTGGCAGGGGGGTCCACAGATACGCAGTATTTT. Protein sequence: CASSLAGGSTDTQYF.

The chain couples TRBV27 to TRBJ2-7; D remains unclear. CDR3 length: 15 residues. CDR1 is MNHEY and CDR2 is SMNVEV in the germline V gene (reference sequence). V lost 5 bases to trimming and J lost 2 bases, with 16 bases between them. The CDR3 sequence: CASSAQYLGTYEQYF. CDR3 DNA: TGTGCCAGCAGTGCCCAGTATCTGGGTACCTACGAGCAGTACTTC.